This T cell receptor beta chain was captured in a study of T cell changes during pregnancy in multiple sclerosis. Data came from immunoSEQ multiplex PCR; TCRdb stores just in-frame clones and leaves some out. The data show fewer than 100,000 clones, more than 85% seen once. The input for sequencing was peripheral blood, taken after pregnancy. This sequence was found in a female donor in good health, enrolled as a control in a pregnancy study.

The CDR3 protein is CASSTWDYLNEQFF. CDR3 DNA: TGTGCCAGTAGTACCTGGGACTACCTCAATGAGCAGTTCTTC. The gene calls are TRBV19 and TRBJ2-1, with 7 bases that match TRBD2. The length of the CDR3 is 14 residues. The V segment lost 4 bases and the J segment 6 bases; nucleotides outside the gene matches: 6. The V gene's germline CDR1 is LNHDA and CDR2 SQIVND (reference sequence). Full variable domain (rest looked up from reference TRBV19 and TRBJ2-1): DGGITQSPKYLFRKEGQNVTLSCEQNLNHDAMYWYRQDPGQGLRLIYYSQIVNDFQKGDIAEGYSVSREKKESFPLTVTSAQKNPTAFYLCASSTWDYLNEQFFGPGTRLTVL.